A single sample is the source of the 24 T cell receptor beta chains below, sequenced in a study of cytomegalovirus exposure and HLA in healthy donors. Libraries were prepared by immunoSEQ multiplex PCR; TCRdb keeps only in-frame clonotypes and omits some of them. The sample yields around 120,000 clones, about 85% seen once. The sample consisted of PBMCs. Every receptor here comes from a man between 18 and 29 years old in good health and CMV-seropositive.

CDR3 sequence (DNA): TGTGCCAGCAGTTACTCTTATCGGGTGGAGACCCAGTACTTC. It specifies CASSYSYRVETQYF. This sequence joins TRBV6-5 and TRBJ2-5, with D uncertain. Germline-derived CDR1 and CDR2 are MNHEY and SVGAGI. V dropped 0 bases and J dropped 5 bases, with 10 bases sitting between them. The CDR3 runs to 14 residues.

The CDR3 is CASGIQSYGYTF. CDR3 bases: TGTGCGTCAGGCATACAGAGCTATGGCTACACCTTC. The V gene is TRBV7-2, the J gene TRBJ1-2; no firm D call. There are 12 residues in the CDR3. The germline V gene has CDR1 SGHTA and CDR2 FQGNSA.

This chain joins TRBV10-3 and TRBJ2-1; unclear D gene. The CDR3 runs 15 residues. Deletions cut 2 bases from V and 0 bases from J, with 8 bases between. Germline assignment: CDR1 ENHRY and CDR2 SYGVKD. In nucleotides, the CDR3 is TGTGCCATCAGTGAGCGGTCCCACTCCTACAATGAGCAGTTCTTC. It yields the protein CAISERSHSYNEQFF.

V gene TRBV29-1 combines with J gene TRBJ1-2; TRBD1 matches 10 bases. Germline CDR1 SQVTM, CDR2 ANQGSEA. This CDR3 has 13 amino acids. With V trimmed by 6 bases and J by 7 bases, 8 bases remained unmatched. CDR3 sequence (DNA): TGCAGCGTCCTCGGGACAGGGGTTGGTGGCTACACCTTC. As protein: CSVLGTGVGGYTF.

The chain combines TRBV5-1 with TRBJ1-2; unclear D gene. CDR1 is SGHRS and CDR2 is YFSETQ in the germline V gene. V was cut by 3 bases and J by 7 bases, with 7 bases left in between. The CDR3 consists of 11 residues. The CDR3 DNA is TGCGCCAGCAGCTCCAACGGTGGCTACACCTTC. Its protein is CASSSNGGYTF.

This clone was counted at least ten times. The J gene is TRBJ1-6, the V gene TRBV4-2, with 7 nucleotides matching TRBD1. The junction had 8 bases not matched to a gene; V was cut back by 0 bases and J by 9 bases. CDR1 is LGHNA, CDR2 YNFKEQ, per germline. The CDR3 contains 16 residues. The CDR3 loop reads CASSQDIGQGGSPLHF. CDR3 bases: TGTGCCAGCAGCCAAGATATAGGGCAGGGGGGTTCACCCCTCCACTTT.

This rearrangement joins TRBV6-6 to TRBJ2-2; D may be TRBD1 (5 bases). Germline assignment: CDR1 MNHNY and CDR2 SVGAGI (reference sequence). The CDR3 contains 16 residues. V dropped 6 bases and J dropped 2 bases, with 16 bases sitting between them. The CDR3 nucleotides are TGTGCCAGCAGGCGAGACAGCTTTATTAACACCGGGGAGCTGTTTTTT. Translating it yields CASRRDSFINTGELFF.

This chain links TRBV10-2 with TRBJ2-5, with D perhaps TRBD1 (5 bases). V was cut by 4 bases and J by 9 bases, with 15 bases left in between. Per germline, CDR1 WSHSY and CDR2 SAAADI. The CDR3 is made up of 13 amino acids. The CDR3 region has the DNA TGCGCCAGCAGTGGGACACGGCCGAGCCCCCAGTACTTC. Encoded protein: CASSGTRPSPQYF.

This rearrangement joins TRBV7-9 to TRBJ1-1, with 7 bases lining up with TRBD1. V shed 3 bases and J 1 base; nucleotides not matched to a gene: 2. There are 14 residues in the CDR3. The germline gives CDR1 SEHNR, CDR2 FQNEAQ (reference sequence). The CDR3 reads CASSFWDRNTEAFF. Here the CDR3 DNA reads TGTGCCAGCAGCTTTTGGGACAGGAACACTGAAGCTTTCTTT. Drawing the rest from reference TRBV7-9 and TRBJ1-1, the complete variable domain is DTGVSQNPRHKITKRGQNVTFRCDPISEHNRLYWYRQTLGQGPEFLTYFQNEAQLEKSRLLSDRFSAERPKGSFSTLEIQRTEQGDSAMYLCASSFWDRNTEAFFGQGTRLTVV.

V usage is TRBV7-9 and J usage is TRBJ2-2, with a weak D call TRBD2 (5 bases). With 5 bases removed from V and 5 bases from J, the gap between germline ends came to 15 bases. This CDR3 is 15 amino acids long. Germline V gene data show CDR1 as SEHNR and CDR2 as FQNEAQ (reference sequence). The CDR3 spells CASSRTGIRTGELFF. CDR3 sequence (DNA): TGTGCCAGCAGCCGGACCGGGATCCGGACCGGGGAGCTGTTTTTT.

The chain is built from TRBV6-4 and TRBJ2-1; 8 bases are a match to TRBD2. V lost 5 bases to trimming and J lost 6 bases; unmatched junction nucleotides: 9. The germline V gene encodes CDR1 MRHNA and CDR2 SNTAGT. CDR3 length: 15 residues. The CDR3 region is CASSPTAGATNEQFF. CDR3 nucleotides: TGTGCCAGCAGTCCTACAGCGGGGGCGACCAATGAGCAGTTCTTC.

This chain links TRBV5-4 with TRBJ2-1; 13 bases map to TRBD2. The CDR3 is made up of 17 amino acids. CDR1 and CDR2 (germline): SGHNT, YYREEE (reference sequence). V dropped 4 bases and J dropped 0; count of bases not matched to a gene: 4. The CDR3 protein is CASSQLAGGPSYNEQFF. The DNA for the CDR3 is TGTGCCAGCAGCCAACTAGCGGGGGGGCCCTCCTACAATGAGCAGTTCTTC.

This clone was counted a single time. The genes are TRBV5-4 and TRBJ2-3; TRBD2 matches at 16 bases. Unmatched junction bases numbered 3, after V lost 4 bases and J lost 1 base. Per the germline V gene, CDR1 is SGHNT and CDR2 is YYREEE (reference sequence). The CDR3 spans 17 residues. The CDR3 is CASSKGLAGGGTDTQYF. The DNA for the CDR3 is TGTGCCAGCAGCAAGGGACTAGCGGGGGGGGGCACAGATACGCAGTATTTT.

V usage is TRBV5-1 and J usage is TRBJ2-1; maybe TRBD1 (7 bases). Deletions cut 4 bases from V and 5 bases from J, with 19 bases between. Per germline, CDR1 SGHRS and CDR2 YFSETQ. The CDR3 is 16 amino acids. This CDR3 is CASSPPRGTDHNEQFF. CDR3 in DNA: TGCGCCAGCAGCCCTCCACGGGGGACAGACCACAATGAGCAGTTCTTC.

This clone was detected only once. This chain uses TRBV2 with TRBJ1-5, with TRBD1 identical over 7 bases. Per germline, CDR1 SNHLY and CDR2 FYNNEI. J was trimmed by 9 bases and V by 3 bases; bases with no gene match: 11. The CDR3 consists of 15 residues. The CDR3 nucleotides read TGTGCCAGCAGTGATTCTCTACAGGGGCGTTCGCCCCAGCATTTT. Translated: CASSDSLQGRSPQHF.

The chain has TRBV18 and TRBJ2-2; 7 bases match TRBD2. With 3 bases clipped from V and 0 bases from J, the junction kept 4 bases outside the gene matches. The germline V gene encodes CDR1 KGHSH and CDR2 LQKENI. The CDR3 runs 16 residues. This CDR3 reads CASSPMGLTNTGELFF. CDR3 in DNA: TGTGCCAGCTCACCGATGGGACTAACGAACACCGGGGAGCTGTTTTTT. The variable domain in full, completed from reference TRBV18 and TRBJ2-2, reads NAGVMQNPRHLVRRRGQEARLRCSPMKGHSHVYWYRQLPEEGLKFMVYLQKENIIDESGMPKERFSAEFPKEGPSILRIQQVVRGDSAAYFCASSPMGLTNTGELFFGEGSRLTVL.

This rearrangement joins TRBV4-1 to TRBJ2-5, with D maybe TRBD1 (6 bases). The CDR3 is 15 residues long. V was clipped by 2 bases and J by 2 bases, with 12 bases between them. Germline-derived CDR1 and CDR2 are MGHRA and YSYEKL. CDR3 loop: CASSQSGTPQETQYF. The CDR3 bases are TGCGCCAGCAGCCAATCCGGGACACCGCAAGAGACCCAGTACTTC.

The table lists this clone with a few counts. The gene calls are TRBV7-2 and TRBJ1-2, with D hard to call. The CDR3 covers 14 residues. V was shortened by 1 base and J by 6 bases, with 12 bases between the two germline ends. Looked up from germline, CDR1 is SGHTA and CDR2 is FQGNSA. CDR3: CASSLGRGGDGYTF. DNA for the CDR3: TGTGCCAGCAGCTTAGGGCGGGGTGGAGATGGCTACACCTTC.

The chain recombines TRBV7-2 with TRBJ1-4, with D tentatively TRBD1 (6 bases). Trimming cost V 5 bases and J 4 bases, with 11 bases left between them. Germline V gene lookup returns CDR1 SGHTA and CDR2 FQGNSA. This CDR3 is built from 14 residues. The CDR3 loop is CASSPTGNNEKLFF. CDR3 nucleotide sequence: TGTGCCAGCAGCCCAACAGGGAATAATGAAAAACTGTTTTTT.

This clone was observed once. The J gene is TRBJ1-1, the V gene TRBV18, with 7 bases fitting TRBD1. There are 17 residues in the CDR3. V gave up 6 bases and J gave up 0 bases; unmatched junction bases: 13. Germline CDR1 KGHSH, CDR2 LQKENI. This CDR3 is CASSPRDSQNMNTEAFF. The CDR3 region has the DNA TGTGCCAGCTCGCCCCGGGACAGCCAGAACATGAACACTGAAGCTTTCTTT. The full variable domain, rest sourced from reference TRBV18 and TRBJ1-1, is NAGVMQNPRHLVRRRGQEARLRCSPMKGHSHVYWYRQLPEEGLKFMVYLQKENIIDESGMPKERFSAEFPKEGPSILRIQQVVRGDSAAYFCASSPRDSQNMNTEAFFGQGTRLTVV.

This chain uses TRBV11-2 with TRBJ1-1; D is uncertain. Germline CDR1 and CDR2: SGHAT and FQNNGV. This CDR3 comprises 14 residues. V was cut by 4 bases and J by 6 bases, with 15 bases left in between. CDR3 in amino acids: CASSSLDSGPEAFF. The CDR3, as DNA: TGTGCCAGCAGCTCACTCGATTCAGGCCCTGAAGCTTTCTTT.

The chain links TRBV2 to TRBJ1-6; D is possibly TRBD1 (6 bases). The CDR3 spans 15 residues. The germline V and J ends were trimmed by 6 bases and 4 bases, with 13 bases remaining between them. Per the germline V gene, CDR1 is SNHLY and CDR2 is FYNNEI. CDR3 in amino acids: CASRVGQLYNSPLHF. As DNA, the CDR3 is TGTGCCAGCAGGGTCGGACAGCTTTATAATTCACCCCTCCACTTT. The whole variable domain, remainder taken from reference TRBV2 and TRBJ1-6, is EPEVTQTPSHQVTQMGQEVILRCVPISNHLYFYWYRQILGQKVEFLVSFYNNEISEKSEIFDDQFSVERPDGSNFTLKIRSTKLEDSAMYFCASRVGQLYNSPLHFGNGTRLTVT.

The gene calls are TRBV5-4 and TRBJ2-7, with 7 bases aligning to TRBD2. The CDR3 has 15 amino acids. Looked up from germline, CDR1 is SGHNT and CDR2 is YYREEE (reference sequence). J was trimmed by 0 bases and V by 0 bases; bases with no gene match: 3. In DNA, the CDR3 is TGTGCCAGCAGCTTGGACGGGGGGTCCTCCTACGAGCAGTACTTC. Its translation: CASSLDGGSSYEQYF. Supplemented by reference TRBV5-4 and TRBJ2-7, the full variable domain reads ETGVTQSPTHLIKTRGQQVTLRCSSQSGHNTVSWYQQALGQGPQFIFQYYREEENGRGNFPPRFSGLQFPNYSSELNVNALELDDSALYLCASSLDGGSSYEQYFGPGTRLTVT.

J is TRBJ2-1 and V is TRBV6-4; unclear D gene. CDR1 is MRHNA, CDR2 SNTAGT, per germline. V shed 3 bases and J shed 6 bases, with 12 bases lying between them. The CDR3 length is 14 residues. The chain's CDR3 is CASSEQNRVNEQFF. In DNA form, the CDR3 reads TGTGCCAGCAGTGAACAAAACCGGGTCAATGAGCAGTTCTTC.